The 30 T cell receptor beta chains presented below share a single source sample, sequenced in a study of blood T cell repertoires in COVID-19. Measured with immunoSEQ multiplex PCR; TCRdb has only the in-frame clones, and not every one. Here the sample spans approximately 360,000 clones, under 85% being singletons. The specimen was PBMCs or T cells enriched from blood (not recorded which). The receptors were gathered from a woman in her fifties or sixties who had recovered from COVID-19.

The chain has TRBV3-1 (or the pseudogene TRBV3-2) and TRBJ1-3; 10 positions match TRBD1. Trimming removed 0 bases from V and 7 bases from J; junction bases left unmatched: 6. This CDR3 comprises 16 residues. Germline assignment: CDR1 LGHDT and CDR2 YNNKEL (reference sequence). CDR3 nucleotide sequence: TGTGCCAGCAGCCAAGAAGTAGGGACAGGGGCCAACACCATATATTTT. It translates to CASSQEVGTGANTIYF.

The chain joins TRBV2 to TRBJ1-1, with D perhaps matching TRBD1 (6 bases). Trimming shortened V by 10 bases and J by 1 base, and 13 bases separated the two germline ends. The germline CDR1 and CDR2 sequences are SNHLY and FYNNEI. The CDR3 consists of 13 residues. Here the CDR3 DNA reads TGTGCCACCAGCGGACAGCCGAACACTGAAGCTTTCTTT. Its translation is CATSGQPNTEAFF.

The gene calls are TRBV18 and TRBJ2-2; D is undetermined. Trimming removed 4 bases from V and 2 bases from J, with 11 bases in between. Germline V gene data show CDR1 as KGHSH and CDR2 as LQKENI. This CDR3 has 15 amino acids. The CDR3 DNA reads as TGTGCCAGCTCACGTTTGCAGATAAACACCGGGGAGCTGTTTTTT. Translated, it gives CASSRLQINTGELFF.

This chain connects TRBV7-6 to TRBJ2-3; TRBD2 aligns across 9 bases. The CDR3 is 17 amino acids. After removal of 0 bases from V and 9 bases from J, the junction contained 13 bases not matched to a gene. Looked up from germline, CDR1 is SGHVS and CDR2 is FNYEAQ. The CDR3 spells CASSLASGGGGQGTQYF. CDR3 nucleotide sequence: TGTGCCAGCAGCTTAGCGTCCGGCGGGGGGGGACAAGGGACGCAGTATTTT.

This clone has more than one count but fewer than ten. The chain employs TRBV6-2 or TRBV6-3 and TRBJ1-1; tentative D call: TRBD1 (5 bases). This CDR3 spans 18 amino acids. V lost 1 base and J lost 0, with 18 bases in between. Germline values: CDR1 MNHEY, CDR2 SVGEGT. CDR3 region: CASSYWAGPKKMNTEAFF. Written as DNA, the CDR3 is TGTGCCAGCAGTTACTGGGCGGGACCGAAGAAGATGAACACTGAAGCTTTCTTT.

The gene calls are TRBV7-9 and TRBJ1-1, with D perhaps TRBD1 (6 bases). Germline-derived CDR1 and CDR2 are SEHNR and FQNEAQ (reference sequence). The CDR3 loop spans 15 amino acids. V was shortened by 5 bases and J by 4 bases, with 17 bases between the two germline ends. CDR3: CASSPMGGQGTEAFF. The CDR3 nucleotides read TGTGCCAGCAGCCCAATGGGGGGGCAGGGCACTGAAGCTTTCTTT.

The chain recombines TRBV28 with TRBJ2-5, with TRBD1 matching 7 bases. The CDR3 sequence is 16 residues long. Germline assignment: CDR1 MDHEN and CDR2 SYDVKM. The V gene end was trimmed by 3 bases and the J gene end by 1 base; junction bases not matched to a gene: 8. CDR3 sequence reads: CASSFPSHRGQETQYF. CDR3 in DNA: TGTGCCAGCAGTTTCCCATCTCACAGGGGCCAAGAGACCCAGTACTTC.

The V gene is TRBV11-3, the J gene TRBJ2-5; TRBD2 matches 11 bases. This CDR3 has 17 amino acids. The junction had 9 bases not matched to a gene; V was cut back by 5 bases and J by 1 base. Germline V gives CDR1 SGHNT, CDR2 YENEEA. The chain's CDR3 is CASSPASGGTFQETQYF. The DNA of the CDR3 is TGTGCCAGCAGCCCGGCTAGCGGGGGGACCTTCCAAGAGACCCAGTACTTC.

The rearrangement uses TRBV16 and TRBJ2-7; D gene ambiguous. The CDR3 is 11 amino acids. V shed 1 base and J shed 5 bases, with 3 bases lying between them. Germline CDR1 is KGHSY and CDR2 is FQNENV. This CDR3 reads CASSQFNEQYF. The CDR3 DNA reads as TGTGCCAGCAGCCAATTTAACGAGCAGTACTTC.

This chain connects TRBV6-5 to TRBJ2-1, with 12 positions matching TRBD2. The CDR3 runs to 16 residues. CDR1 is MNHEY and CDR2 is SVGAGI in the germline V gene. Trimming cost V 0 bases and J 9 bases; bases outside gene matches: 6. CDR3 in amino acids: CASSYSRLAGGSEQFF. The CDR3, as DNA: TGTGCCAGCAGTTACTCGAGGCTAGCGGGAGGGAGTGAGCAGTTCTTC.

The chain is built from TRBV28 and TRBJ2-5, with TRBD1 matching 7 bases. The ends lost 5 bases at V and 5 bases at J; junction bases unmatched: 14. The CDR3 runs to 16 residues. CDR1 is MDHEN and CDR2 is SYDVKM in the germline V gene. The CDR3 sequence: CASSALTKGAGETQYF. CDR3 sequence (DNA): TGTGCCAGCAGTGCTCTGACCAAGGGGGCTGGGGAGACCCAGTACTTC.

This CDR3 reads CASSETSGGNTDTQYF. CDR3 nucleotide sequence: TGTGCCAGCAGCGAAACTAGCGGGGGGAACACAGATACGCAGTATTTT. The chain recombines TRBV7-9 with TRBJ2-3; 12 bases match TRBD2. Germline values: CDR1 SEHNR, CDR2 FQNEAQ (reference sequence). The CDR3 sequence is 16 residues long. The J segment lost 2 bases and the V segment lost 5 bases, leaving 5 bases of the junction unmatched. The whole variable domain, filled in from reference TRBV7-9 and TRBJ2-3, reads DTGVSQNPRHKITKRGQNVTFRCDPISEHNRLYWYRQTLGQGPEFLTYFQNEAQLEKSRLLSDRFSAERPKGSFSTLEIQRTEQGDSAMYLCASSETSGGNTDTQYFGPGTRLTVL.

This rearrangement joins TRBV6-2 or TRBV6-3 to TRBJ1-5; TRBD1 aligns across 9 bases. Germline CDR1 and CDR2: MNHEY and SVGEGT. The CDR3 has 14 amino acids. Trimming cost V 5 bases and J 7 bases; bases outside gene matches: 6. The chain's CDR3 is CASSNPGQGQPQHF. As DNA, the CDR3 is TGTGCCAGCAGTAACCCGGGACAGGGACAGCCCCAGCATTTT.

The chain joins TRBV6-2 or TRBV6-3 to TRBJ2-3; 11 bases align to TRBD2. CDR3 size: 18 residues. Germline assignment: CDR1 MNHEY and CDR2 SVGEGT. The trim removed 2 bases at V and 1 base at J, leaving 8 bases unmatched. CDR3: CASSYAPLAGGGTDTQYF. For the CDR3, the DNA is TGTGCCAGCAGTTACGCCCCTCTAGCGGGGGGCGGCACAGATACGCAGTATTTT.

The V and J genes are TRBV21-1 and TRBJ2-7; the D call in the table, TRBD1, was not verified against the DNA. TRBV21-1 is a recognized pseudogene. This CDR3 region has 14 residues. The DNA of the CDR3 is TGTGCCAGCAGCCTCCGGACAGGGTCCAACGAGCAGTACTTC. Its protein is CASSLRTGSNEQYF.

The V gene is TRBV19, the J gene TRBJ1-5, with TRBD1 identical over 7 bases. Germline CDR1 LNHDA, CDR2 SQIVND (reference sequence). The CDR3 contains 15 residues. V shed 7 bases, J shed 6 bases, and the junction held 12 bases outside the gene matches. CDR3 DNA sequence: TGTGCCAGTACCGTTAGGGGGCGCGACGGTCAGCCCCAGCATTTT. It yields the protein CASTVRGRDGQPQHF.

The chain couples TRBV6-6 to TRBJ1-1; 7 bases match TRBD1. This CDR3 region has 13 residues. Unmatched junction bases numbered 3, after V lost 0 bases and J lost 8 bases. Germline CDR1 MNHNY, CDR2 SVGAGI (reference sequence). CDR3 protein: CASSYSGTVEAFF. CDR3 DNA: TGTGCCAGCAGTTACTCCGGGACAGTAGAAGCTTTCTTT.

The chain is built from TRBV4-1 and TRBJ2-5; D might be TRBD1 (5 bases). The germline V gene encodes CDR1 MGHRA and CDR2 YSYEKL. Trimming removed 2 bases from V and 5 bases from J, with 9 bases in between. This CDR3 is built from 13 residues. DNA of the CDR3: TGCGCCAGCAGCCAACAGGGTTGGGAGACCCAGTACTTC. This translates into CASSQQGWETQYF.

This chain uses TRBV6-5 with TRBJ2-2; 8 nucleotides match TRBD1. Germline lookup yields CDR1 MNHEY and CDR2 SVGAGI. Trimming at V came to 8 bases and at J to 5 bases, leaving 7 bases not matched to a gene. The length of the CDR3 is 14 residues. The CDR3 protein is CASRFGQGTGELFF. DNA for the CDR3: TGTGCCAGCCGGTTCGGACAGGGAACCGGGGAGCTGTTTTTT.

In nucleotides, the CDR3 is TGTGCCAGCAGCCCATGGACTAGCGGCCACACAGATACGCAGTATTTT. This gives the protein CASSPWTSGHTDTQYF. The rearrangement joins TRBV7-9 to TRBJ2-3, with TRBD2 matching 10 bases. The CDR3 is 16 residues long. Germline V gene sequence: CDR1 SEHNR, CDR2 FQNEAQ (reference sequence). J was trimmed by 2 bases and V by 5 bases; bases with no gene match: 7.

The J gene is TRBJ2-7, the V gene TRBV3-1 (or the pseudogene TRBV3-2), with 8 positions matching TRBD1. CDR1 is LGHDT and CDR2 is YNNKEL in the germline V gene (reference sequence). CDR3 length equals 16 residues. The junction had 12 bases not matched to a gene; V was cut back by 4 bases and J by 4 bases. The CDR3 sequence: CASSPYPGGFSYEQYF. DNA of the CDR3: TGTGCCAGCAGCCCTTACCCAGGGGGCTTCTCGTACGAGCAGTACTTC.

This clone has just one count. This chain uses TRBV5-6 with TRBJ1-3; TRBD1 is a possible D gene (6 bases). This CDR3 is 14 amino acids long. Trimming shortened V by 2 bases and J by 5 bases, and 11 bases separated the two germline ends. Germline-derived CDR1 and CDR2 are SGHDT and YYEEEE. This chain's CDR3 is CASSFSRGRNTIYF. The CDR3 DNA follows: TGTGCCAGCAGCTTCTCCAGGGGAAGAAACACCATATATTTT.

J is TRBJ1-3 and V is TRBV9, with D tentatively TRBD1 (5 bases). Per germline, CDR1 SGDLS and CDR2 YYNGEE. V lost 3 bases to trimming and J lost 0 bases, with 13 bases between them. This CDR3 has 16 amino acids. CDR3 in DNA: TGTGCCAGCAGCGACCACTCAGGGATCTCTGGAAACACCATATATTTT. It codes for CASSDHSGISGNTIYF.

The CDR3 loop is CASRLLGGSEKLFF. CDR3 sequence (DNA): TGTGCCAGCAGACTTTTGGGGGGTTCTGAAAAACTGTTTTTT. The chain joins TRBV6-5 to TRBJ1-4; a weak D match, TRBD1 (5 bases). CDR3 length: 14 amino acids. V shed 6 bases and J shed 7 bases, with 15 bases lying between them. Germline V gene lookup returns CDR1 MNHEY and CDR2 SVGAGI.

This chain connects TRBV5-6 to TRBJ1-2; no definite D call. The length of the CDR3 is 13 residues. The V gene's germline CDR1 is SGHDT and CDR2 YYEEEE. Trimming took off 4 bases at V and 9 bases at J, with 16 bases between the two ends. Written as DNA, the CDR3 is TGTGCCAGCAGCCCCCGGCTAGCTGGGAGCTACACCTTC. Translated, it gives CASSPRLAGSYTF.

CDR3 amino acids: CASSRDRGIYGYTF. CDR3 in DNA: TGTGCCAGCAGTCGGGACAGGGGGATCTATGGCTACACCTTC. V and J are TRBV2 and TRBJ1-2; 11 bases map to TRBD1. CDR1 SNHLY and CDR2 FYNNEI come from the germline V gene. The CDR3 has 14 residues. The V gene end was trimmed by 5 bases and the J gene end by 4 bases; junction bases not matched to a gene: 3.

The chain links TRBV4-1 to TRBJ1-4; D may be TRBD1 (6 bases). Trimming took 6 bases from V and 5 from J, leaving 16 bases between them. The CDR3 is 15 residues long. From germline, CDR1 is MGHRA and CDR2 YSYEKL. CDR3 sequence: CASRQQGNLNEKLFF. CDR3 bases: TGCGCCAGCAGACAACAGGGTAACCTAAATGAAAAACTGTTTTTT.

The V gene is TRBV10-3, the J gene TRBJ1-1; perhaps TRBD1 as D (5 bases). CDR3 length equals 14 residues. Germline-derived CDR1 and CDR2 are ENHRY and SYGVKD. The V end lost 0 bases, the J end lost 0 bases, and 5 bases lay between the germline ends. The CDR3 DNA reads as TGTGCCATCAGTGAGTCGGGGCTGAACACTGAAGCTTTCTTT. This gives the protein CAISESGLNTEAFF.

This chain joins TRBV6-5 and TRBJ2-1; possibly TRBD2 for D (6 bases). The ends were cut back, 8 bases at V and 6 bases at J, with 14 bases in the middle. Looked up from germline, CDR1 is MNHEY and CDR2 is SVGAGI. The CDR3 runs to 13 residues. CDR3 sequence (DNA): TGTGCCAGCGGGATATTCGGGGGCAATGAGCAGTTCTTC. Its translation: CASGIFGGNEQFF.

This chain links TRBV27 with TRBJ2-2; D perhaps matches TRBD1 (5 bases). V was clipped by 3 bases and J by 7 bases, with 12 bases between them. There are 14 residues in the CDR3. CDR1 and CDR2 (germline): MNHEY, SMNVEV (reference sequence). The CDR3 region has the DNA TGTGCCAGCAGTTTTGGCCAGGGTGTCGGGGAGCTGTTTTTT. Translating gives CASSFGQGVGELFF.